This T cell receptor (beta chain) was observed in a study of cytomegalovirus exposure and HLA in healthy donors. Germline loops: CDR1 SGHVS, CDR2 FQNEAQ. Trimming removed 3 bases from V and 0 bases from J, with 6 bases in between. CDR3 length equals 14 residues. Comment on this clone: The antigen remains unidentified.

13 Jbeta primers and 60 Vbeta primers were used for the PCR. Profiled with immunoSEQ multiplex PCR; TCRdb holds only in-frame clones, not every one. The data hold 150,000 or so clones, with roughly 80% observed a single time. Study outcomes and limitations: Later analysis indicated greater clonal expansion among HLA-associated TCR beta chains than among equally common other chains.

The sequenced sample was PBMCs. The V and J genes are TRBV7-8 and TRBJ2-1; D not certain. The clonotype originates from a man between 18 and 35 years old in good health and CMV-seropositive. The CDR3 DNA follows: TGTGCCAGCAGCTTGATGAGCTCCTACAATGAGCAGTTCTTC. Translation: CASSLMSSYNEQFF.